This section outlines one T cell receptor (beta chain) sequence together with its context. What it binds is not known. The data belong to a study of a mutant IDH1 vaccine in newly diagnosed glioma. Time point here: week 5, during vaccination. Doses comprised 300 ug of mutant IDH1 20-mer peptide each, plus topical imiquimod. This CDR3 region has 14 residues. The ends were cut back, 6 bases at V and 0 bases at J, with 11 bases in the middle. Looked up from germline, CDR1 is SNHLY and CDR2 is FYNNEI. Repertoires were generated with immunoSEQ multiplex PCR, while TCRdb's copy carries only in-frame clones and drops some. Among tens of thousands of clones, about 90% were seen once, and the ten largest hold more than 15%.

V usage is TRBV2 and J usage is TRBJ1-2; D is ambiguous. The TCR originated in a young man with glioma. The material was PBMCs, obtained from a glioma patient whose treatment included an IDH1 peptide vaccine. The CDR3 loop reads CASSASVPNYGYTF. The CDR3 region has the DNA TGTGCCAGCAGCGCCAGCGTACCTAACTATGGCTACACCTTC. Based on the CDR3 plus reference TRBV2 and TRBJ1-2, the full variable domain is EPEVTQTPSHQVTQMGQEVILRCVPISNHLYFYWYRQILGQKVEFLVSFYNNEISEKSEIFDDQFSVERPDGSNFTLKIRSTKLEDSAMYFCASSASVPNYGYTFGSGTRLTVV.